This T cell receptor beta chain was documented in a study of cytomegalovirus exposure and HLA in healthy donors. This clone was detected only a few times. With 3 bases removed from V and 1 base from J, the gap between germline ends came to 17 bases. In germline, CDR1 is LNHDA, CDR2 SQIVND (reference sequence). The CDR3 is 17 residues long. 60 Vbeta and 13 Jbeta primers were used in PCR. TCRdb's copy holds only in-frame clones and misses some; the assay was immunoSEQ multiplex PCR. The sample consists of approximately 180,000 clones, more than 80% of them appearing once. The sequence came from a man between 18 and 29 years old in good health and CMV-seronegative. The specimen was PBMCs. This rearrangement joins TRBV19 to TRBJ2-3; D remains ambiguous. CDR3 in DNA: TGTGCCAGTAGTATCGATCCCCCGAGTCAGGGCACAGATACGCAGTATTTT. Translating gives CASSIDPPSQGTDTQYF.